A single sample gave rise to the 6 T cell receptor beta chains below, sequenced in a study of T cell responses to AZD1222 COVID-19 vaccine. Using immunoSEQ multiplex PCR, the repertoire was profiled, and TCRdb retains in-frame clones only, with some absent. The data show approximately 150,000 clones, roughly nine tenths seen once. Sequencing was performed on peripheral blood, taken 28 days after the second AZD1222 dose. Receptors were obtained from an adult who received the AZD1222 COVID-19 vaccine.

This clone was seen a single time. The rearrangement uses TRBV28 and TRBJ1-6, with D unresolved. Between the trimmed V and J ends, which lost 2 bases and 0 bases, there was a span of 29 bases. Per germline, CDR1 MDHEN and CDR2 SYDVKM. The CDR3 has 23 residues. The CDR3 DNA reads as TGTGCCAGCAGTTTAGGTCGGTTCGCGTTCAATTCTGACTTCAGCTCCTATAATTCACCCCTCCACTTT. It translates to CASSLGRFAFNSDFSSYNSPLHF.

This clone has a single count. V and J are TRBV6-6 and TRBJ2-3; D unclear. The germline gives CDR1 MNHNY, CDR2 SVGAGI (reference sequence). There are 11 residues in the CDR3. Trimming shortened V by 5 bases and J by 3 bases, and 3 bases separated the two germline ends. The DNA for the CDR3 is TGTGCCAGCAGTGCGACAGATACGCAGTATTTT. As protein: CASSATDTQYF.

The J gene is TRBJ1-4, the V gene TRBV30; TRBD1 is a possible D gene (6 bases). CDR3 length: 13 residues. Germline CDR1 and CDR2: GTSNPN and SVGIG (reference sequence). V lost 0 bases and J 5 bases, leaving 7 bases between the germline ends. DNA for the CDR3: TGTGCCTGGAGTGTAGGGGGAAATGAAAAACTGTTTTTT. Protein product: CAWSVGGNEKLFF.

The chain uses TRBV6-2 or TRBV6-3 and TRBJ2-1, with TRBD2 matching over 9 bases. Germline-derived CDR1 and CDR2 are MNHEY and SVGEGT. This CDR3 contains 15 residues. Losses at the gene ends were 2 bases for V and 7 bases for J; bases not matched to a gene: 6. The CDR3 nucleotides read TGTGCCAGCAGTTACGTCGCGGGAGGGTGGAATGAGCAGTTCTTC. Protein product: CASSYVAGGWNEQFF.

The chain links TRBV4-2 to TRBJ1-2; 8 bases align to TRBD1. The CDR3 is 17 residues long. Germline-derived CDR1 and CDR2 are LGHNA and YNFKEQ. J lost 4 bases, V lost 4 bases, and 14 bases had no gene match. CDR3 bases: TGTGCCAGCAGCCCGGCGGACAGGGACTTTACTGGCTATGGCTACACCTTC. Protein sequence: CASSPADRDFTGYGYTF.

The chain uses TRBV11-3 and TRBJ1-1; the match to TRBD1 covers 8 bases. Germline trimming cut 5 bases from V and 11 bases from J; bases unmatched to any gene: 13. The CDR3 length is 14 residues. CDR1 and CDR2 from the germline V gene are SGHNT and YENEEA. CDR3 loop: CASSPGGVQGEAFF. The DNA for the CDR3 is TGTGCCAGCAGCCCTGGGGGCGTACAGGGGGAGGCTTTCTTT.